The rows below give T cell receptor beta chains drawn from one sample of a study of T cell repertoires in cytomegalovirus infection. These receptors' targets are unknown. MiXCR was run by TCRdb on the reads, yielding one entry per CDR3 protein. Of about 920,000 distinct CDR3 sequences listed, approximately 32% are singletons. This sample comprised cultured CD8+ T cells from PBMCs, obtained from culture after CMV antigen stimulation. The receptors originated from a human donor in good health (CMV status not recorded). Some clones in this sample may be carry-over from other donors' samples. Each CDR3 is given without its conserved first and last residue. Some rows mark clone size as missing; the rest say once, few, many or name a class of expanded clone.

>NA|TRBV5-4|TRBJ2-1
ASSLVAVPILSSYNEQF
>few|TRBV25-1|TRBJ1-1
ASRDGNMNTEAF
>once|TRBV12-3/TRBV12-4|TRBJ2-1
ANSLYGRGAGNEQF
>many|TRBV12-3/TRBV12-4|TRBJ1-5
ASSLGNSNQPQH
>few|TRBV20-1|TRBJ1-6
SAPFSAVYSYNSPLH
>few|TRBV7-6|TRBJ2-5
ASSPAGGQGTQY
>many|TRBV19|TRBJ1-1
ASTLGIPTEAF
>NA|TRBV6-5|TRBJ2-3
ASSYDVAGGRTDTQY
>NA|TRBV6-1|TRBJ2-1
ASSAWTSGGPRDEQF
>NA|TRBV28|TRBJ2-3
ASSFTQTDTQY
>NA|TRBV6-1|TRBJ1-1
ASKPTRGNTEAF
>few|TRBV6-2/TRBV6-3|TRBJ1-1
ASSYEDRVNTEAF
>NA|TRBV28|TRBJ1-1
ASRRPGARHTEAF
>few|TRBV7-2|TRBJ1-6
ASSPQIGLMVVGSPLH
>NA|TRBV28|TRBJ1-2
ASSPTQGALGYT
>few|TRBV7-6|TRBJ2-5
ASSPYGGGQETQY
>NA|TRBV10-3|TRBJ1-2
AIRGRLYGYT
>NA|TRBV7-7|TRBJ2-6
AGGPLSGANVLT
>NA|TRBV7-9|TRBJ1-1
ASSASPGANTEAF
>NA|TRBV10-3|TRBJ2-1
ASRDRLYNEQF
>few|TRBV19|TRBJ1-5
ASSVGWYSNQPQH
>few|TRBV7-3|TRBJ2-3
ASSSIGTSLVDTQY
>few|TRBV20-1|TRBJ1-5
SARQGDQPQH
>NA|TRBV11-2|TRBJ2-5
ARGRLAGAGETQY
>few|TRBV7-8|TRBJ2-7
ASSWDTSSYEQY
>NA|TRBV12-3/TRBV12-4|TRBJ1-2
ASIGTGGEGYT
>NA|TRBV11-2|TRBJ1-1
ASSAWTGMNTEAF
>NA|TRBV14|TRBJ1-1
ASSLRPINTEAF
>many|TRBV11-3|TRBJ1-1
ASQGGGTEAF
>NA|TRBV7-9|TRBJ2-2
ASSDRGITGELF
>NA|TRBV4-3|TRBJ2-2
ASTSYGGTGELF
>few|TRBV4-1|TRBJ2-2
ASSQENEGGNTGELF
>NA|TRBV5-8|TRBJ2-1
ASSSPWTGKTYNEQF
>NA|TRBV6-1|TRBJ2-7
ASSEGAGVPYEQY
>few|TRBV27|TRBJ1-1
ASSFTPQGPEAF
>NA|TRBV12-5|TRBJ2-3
ASGQSGAAQY
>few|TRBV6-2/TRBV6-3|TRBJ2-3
ASSYVISTDTQY
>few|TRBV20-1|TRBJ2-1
SAIPPRYYNEQF
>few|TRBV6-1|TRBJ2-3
AATSGGADTQY
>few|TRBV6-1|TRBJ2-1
ASSEPVFSYNEQF
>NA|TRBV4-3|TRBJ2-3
ASSHTIGPTDTQY
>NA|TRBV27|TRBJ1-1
ASSLSRRDFRMNTEAF
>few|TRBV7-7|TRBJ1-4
ASSPEGKGEKLF
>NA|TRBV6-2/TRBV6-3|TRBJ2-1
ASSYYGGATDEQF
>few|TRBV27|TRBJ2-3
ASSSGKGDTQY
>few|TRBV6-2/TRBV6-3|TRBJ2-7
ASSYSFEQY
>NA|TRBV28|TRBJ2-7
ASRAQAYEQY
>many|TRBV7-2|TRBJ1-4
ASSSPDRGGFNEKLF
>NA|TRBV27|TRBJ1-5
VSSGRAAQPQH
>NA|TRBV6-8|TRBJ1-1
ASSSALQGFAEAF
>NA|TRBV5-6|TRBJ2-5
ASSLEEAGARETQY
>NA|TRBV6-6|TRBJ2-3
ASSLEDRRTDTQY
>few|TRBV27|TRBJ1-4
ASSPGGQSNEKLF